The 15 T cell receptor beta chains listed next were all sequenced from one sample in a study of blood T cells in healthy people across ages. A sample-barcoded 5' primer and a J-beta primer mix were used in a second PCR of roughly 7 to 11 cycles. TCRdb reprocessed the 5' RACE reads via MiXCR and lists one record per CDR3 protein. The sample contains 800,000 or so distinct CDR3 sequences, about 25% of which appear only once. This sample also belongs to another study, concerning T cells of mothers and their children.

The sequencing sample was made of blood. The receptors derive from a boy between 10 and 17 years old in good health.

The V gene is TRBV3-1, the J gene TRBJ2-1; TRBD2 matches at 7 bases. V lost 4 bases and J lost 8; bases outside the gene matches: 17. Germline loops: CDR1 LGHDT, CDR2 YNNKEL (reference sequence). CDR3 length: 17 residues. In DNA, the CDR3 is TGTGCCAGCAGCCCCCTCGGGGGGATGGGGACTGGGGATGAGCAGTTCTTC. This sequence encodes CASSPLGGMGTGDEQFF.

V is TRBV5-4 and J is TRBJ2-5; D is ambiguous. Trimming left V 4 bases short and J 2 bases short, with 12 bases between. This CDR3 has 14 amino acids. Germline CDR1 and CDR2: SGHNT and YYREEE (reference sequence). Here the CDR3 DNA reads TGTGCCAGCAGCCCCGGGTCCATACAAGAGACCCAGTACTTC. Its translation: CASSPGSIQETQYF. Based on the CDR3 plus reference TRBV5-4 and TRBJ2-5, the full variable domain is ETGVTQSPTHLIKTRGQQVTLRCSSQSGHNTVSWYQQALGQGPQFIFQYYREEENGRGNFPPRFSGLQFPNYSSELNVNALELDDSALYLCASSPGSIQETQYFGPGTRLLVL.

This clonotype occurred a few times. The CDR3 protein is CSARDATGTGTNEKLFF. The CDR3 nucleotides are TGCAGTGCTAGAGACGCAACCGGGACAGGGACTAATGAAAAACTGTTTTTT. The chain links TRBV20-1 to TRBJ1-4; 9 positions agree with TRBD1. The CDR3 consists of 17 residues. V was clipped by 0 bases and J by 2 bases; unmatched bases: 7. Germline V gives CDR1 DFQATT, CDR2 SNEGSKA (reference sequence).

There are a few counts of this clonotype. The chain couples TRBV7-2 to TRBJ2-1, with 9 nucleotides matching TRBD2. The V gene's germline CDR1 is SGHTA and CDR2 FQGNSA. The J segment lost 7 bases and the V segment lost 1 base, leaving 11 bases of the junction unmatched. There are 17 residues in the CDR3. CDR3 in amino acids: CASSLVRGASGVNEQFF. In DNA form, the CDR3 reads TGTGCCAGCAGCTTAGTGAGGGGAGCTAGCGGGGTTAATGAGCAGTTCTTC.

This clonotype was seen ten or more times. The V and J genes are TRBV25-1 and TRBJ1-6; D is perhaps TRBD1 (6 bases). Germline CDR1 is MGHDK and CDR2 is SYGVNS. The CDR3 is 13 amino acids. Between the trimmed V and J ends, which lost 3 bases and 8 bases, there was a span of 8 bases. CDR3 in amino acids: CASSDRGYSPLHF. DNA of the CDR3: TGTGCCAGCAGTGACAGGGGTTATTCACCCCTCCACTTT.

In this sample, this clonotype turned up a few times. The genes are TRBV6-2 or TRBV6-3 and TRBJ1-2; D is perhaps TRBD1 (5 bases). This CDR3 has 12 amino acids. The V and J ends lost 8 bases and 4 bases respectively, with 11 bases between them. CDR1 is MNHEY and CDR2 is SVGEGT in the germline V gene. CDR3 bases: TGTGCCAGCGCCCGGGGCGGCTATGGCTACACCTTC. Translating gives CASARGGYGYTF.

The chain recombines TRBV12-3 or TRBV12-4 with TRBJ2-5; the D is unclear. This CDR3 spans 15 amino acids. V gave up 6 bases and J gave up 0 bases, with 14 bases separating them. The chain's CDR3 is CASSPGLLDQETQYF. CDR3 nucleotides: TGTGCCAGCAGCCCAGGTCTTTTGGACCAAGAGACCCAGTACTTC.

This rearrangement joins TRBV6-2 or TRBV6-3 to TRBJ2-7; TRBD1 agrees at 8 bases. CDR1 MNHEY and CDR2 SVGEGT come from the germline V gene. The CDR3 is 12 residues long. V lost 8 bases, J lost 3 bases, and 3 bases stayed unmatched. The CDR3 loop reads CASWDRLYEQYF. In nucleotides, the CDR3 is TGTGCCAGCTGGGACAGGCTCTACGAGCAGTACTTC.

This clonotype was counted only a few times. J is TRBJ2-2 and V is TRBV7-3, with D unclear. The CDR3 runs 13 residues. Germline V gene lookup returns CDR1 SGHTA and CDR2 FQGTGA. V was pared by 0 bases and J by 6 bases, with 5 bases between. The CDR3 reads CASSLTAAGELFF. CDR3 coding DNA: TGTGCCAGCAGCTTAACAGCCGCCGGGGAGCTGTTTTTT.

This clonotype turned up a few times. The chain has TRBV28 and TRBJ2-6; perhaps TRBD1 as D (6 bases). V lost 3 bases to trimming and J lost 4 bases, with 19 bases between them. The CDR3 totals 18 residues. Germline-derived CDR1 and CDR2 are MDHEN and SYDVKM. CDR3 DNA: TGTGCCAGCAGTTTTTCAAAACAGGGAACGGGAGGGGCCAACGTCCTGACTTTC. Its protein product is CASSFSKQGTGGANVLTF.

CDR3 bases: TGTGCCAGCAGCTTTGAAGTCTATGAGCAGTTCTTC. This codes for CASSFEVYEQFF. The chain carries TRBV7-2 and TRBJ2-1; D uncertain. CDR1 is SGHTA, CDR2 FQGNSA, per germline. The CDR3 loop spans 12 amino acids. The ends were cut back, 3 bases at V and 8 bases at J, with 8 bases in the middle.

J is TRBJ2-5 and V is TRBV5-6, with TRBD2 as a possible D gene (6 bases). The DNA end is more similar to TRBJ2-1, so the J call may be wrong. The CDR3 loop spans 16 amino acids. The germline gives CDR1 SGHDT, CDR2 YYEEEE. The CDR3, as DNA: TGTGCCAGCAACTCTGACCAGGGAGGTGGCTACAATGAGCAGTTCTTC. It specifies CASNSDQGGGYNEQFF.

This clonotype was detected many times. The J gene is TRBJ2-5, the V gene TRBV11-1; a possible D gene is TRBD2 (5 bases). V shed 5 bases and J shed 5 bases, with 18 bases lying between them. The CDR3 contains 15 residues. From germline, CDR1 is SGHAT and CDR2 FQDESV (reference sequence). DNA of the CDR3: TGTGCCAGCAGCCCGAATTCGGGGTTTTATGAGACCCAGTACTTC. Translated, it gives CASSPNSGFYETQYF.

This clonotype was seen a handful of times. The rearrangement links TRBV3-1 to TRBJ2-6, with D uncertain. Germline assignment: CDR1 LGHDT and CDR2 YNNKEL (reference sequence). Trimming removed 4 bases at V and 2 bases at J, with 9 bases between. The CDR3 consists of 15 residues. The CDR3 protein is CASSPLVTGANVLTF. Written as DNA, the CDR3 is TGTGCCAGCAGCCCCCTCGTGACTGGGGCCAACGTCCTGACTTTC.

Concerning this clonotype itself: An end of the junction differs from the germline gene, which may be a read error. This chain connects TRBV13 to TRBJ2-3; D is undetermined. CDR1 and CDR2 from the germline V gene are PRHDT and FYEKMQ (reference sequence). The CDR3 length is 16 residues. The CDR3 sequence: CASGFRTKLETDTQYF. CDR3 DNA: TGTGCCAGCGGCTTCCGTACCAAACTGGAGACAGATACGCAGTATTTT.